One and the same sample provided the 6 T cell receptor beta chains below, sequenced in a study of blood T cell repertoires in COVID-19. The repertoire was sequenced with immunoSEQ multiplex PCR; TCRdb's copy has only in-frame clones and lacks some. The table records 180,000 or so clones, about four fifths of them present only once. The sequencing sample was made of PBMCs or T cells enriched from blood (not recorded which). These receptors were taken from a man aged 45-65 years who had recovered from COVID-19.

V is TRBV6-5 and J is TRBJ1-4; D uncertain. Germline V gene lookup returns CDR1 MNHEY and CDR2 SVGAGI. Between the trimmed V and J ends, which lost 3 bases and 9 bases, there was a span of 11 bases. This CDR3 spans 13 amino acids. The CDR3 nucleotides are TGTGCCAGCAGTTATGCCGGCGGGCAAAAACTGTTTTTT. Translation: CASSYAGGQKLFF.

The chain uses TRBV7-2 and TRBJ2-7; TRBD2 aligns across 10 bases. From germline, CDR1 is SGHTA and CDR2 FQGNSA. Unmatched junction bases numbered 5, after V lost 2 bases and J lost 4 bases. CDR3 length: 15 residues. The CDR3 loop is CASSLIAGGGYEQYF. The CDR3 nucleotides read TGTGCCAGCAGCTTAATAGCGGGGGGCGGGTACGAGCAGTACTTC.

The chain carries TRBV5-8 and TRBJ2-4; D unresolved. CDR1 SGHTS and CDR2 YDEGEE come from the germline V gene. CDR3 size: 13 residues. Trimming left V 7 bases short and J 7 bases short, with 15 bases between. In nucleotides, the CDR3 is TGTGCCAGCCTAGTCTTCGGATCGAACATTCAGTACTTC. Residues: CASLVFGSNIQYF. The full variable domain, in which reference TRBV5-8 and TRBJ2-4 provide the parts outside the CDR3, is EAGVTQSPTHLIKTRGQQATLRCSPISGHTSVYWYQQALGLGLQFLLWYDEGEERNRGNFPPRFSGRQFPNYSSELNVNALELEDSALYLCASLVFGSNIQYFGAGTRLSVL.

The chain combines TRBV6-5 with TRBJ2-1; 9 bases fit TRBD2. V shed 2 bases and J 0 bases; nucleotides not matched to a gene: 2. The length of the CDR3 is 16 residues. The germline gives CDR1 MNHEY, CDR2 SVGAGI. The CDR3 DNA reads TGTGCCAGCAGTTACCGGCGGGAGGGCTCCTACAATGAGCAGTTCTTC. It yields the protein CASSYRREGSYNEQFF.

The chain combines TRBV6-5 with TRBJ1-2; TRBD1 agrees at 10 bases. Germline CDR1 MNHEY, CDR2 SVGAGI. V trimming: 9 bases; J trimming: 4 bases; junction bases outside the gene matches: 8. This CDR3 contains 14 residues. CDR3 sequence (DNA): TGTGCCAGTATGACAGGGGGCGGCCTCTATGGCTACACCTTC. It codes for CASMTGGGLYGYTF.

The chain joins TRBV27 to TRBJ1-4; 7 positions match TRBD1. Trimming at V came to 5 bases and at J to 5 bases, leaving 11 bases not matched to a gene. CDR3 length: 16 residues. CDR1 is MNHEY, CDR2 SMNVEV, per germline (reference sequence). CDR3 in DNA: TGTGCCAGCAGTCCACACCCATCGGGACAGAATGAAAAACTGTTTTTT. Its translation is CASSPHPSGQNEKLFF.